This T cell receptor beta chain came from a study of blood T cell repertoires in COVID-19. Study at large: COVID-19 samples, acute and convalescent, were from the United States, Italy and Spain. PBMCs, B-cell-depleted T cells, or T cells provided the cDNA or gDNA that made up the material.

Sequenced by immunoSEQ multiplex PCR; TCRdb stores in-frame clones only, minus some. Among 150,000 to 200,000 clones listed, more than 75% were seen once. The study recruited people aged 18 to 89 years across about 25 US areas. Participants had their cohort set by participant-reported clinical history. The specimen sequenced was PBMCs or T cells enriched from blood (not recorded which). The sequence was obtained from a man aged 35-49 years who had recovered from COVID-19.

The CDR3 reads CASSSNEVNTDTQYF. CDR3 DNA: TGTGCCAGCAGCTCAAACGAGGTAAACACAGATACGCAGTATTTT. The rearrangement links TRBV5-4 to TRBJ2-3; D gene ambiguous. Germline CDR1 and CDR2: SGHNT and YYREEE (reference sequence). This CDR3 comprises 15 residues. V lost 3 bases and J lost 2, with 13 bases in between. The full variable domain, rest sourced from reference TRBV5-4 and TRBJ2-3, is ETGVTQSPTHLIKTRGQQVTLRCSSQSGHNTVSWYQQALGQGPQFIFQYYREEENGRGNFPPRFSGLQFPNYSSELNVNALELDDSALYLCASSSNEVNTDTQYFGPGTRLTVL.